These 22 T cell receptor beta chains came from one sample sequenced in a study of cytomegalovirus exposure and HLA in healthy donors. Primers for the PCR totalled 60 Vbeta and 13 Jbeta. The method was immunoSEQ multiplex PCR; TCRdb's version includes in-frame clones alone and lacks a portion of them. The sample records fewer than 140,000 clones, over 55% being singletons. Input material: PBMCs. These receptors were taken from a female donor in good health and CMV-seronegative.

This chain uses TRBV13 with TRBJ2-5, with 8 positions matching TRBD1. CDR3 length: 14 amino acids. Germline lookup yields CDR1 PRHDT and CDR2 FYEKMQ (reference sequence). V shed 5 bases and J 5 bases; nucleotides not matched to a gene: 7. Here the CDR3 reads CASSPPGGPETQYF. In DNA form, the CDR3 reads TGTGCCAGCAGCCCCCCAGGGGGCCCGGAGACCCAGTACTTC.

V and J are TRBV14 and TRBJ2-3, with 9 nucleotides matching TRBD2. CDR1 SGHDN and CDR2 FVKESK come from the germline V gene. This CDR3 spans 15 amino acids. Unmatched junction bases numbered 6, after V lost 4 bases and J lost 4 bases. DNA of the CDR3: TGTGCCAGCAGCCCGCAGTGGACTAGCGCAGATACGCAGTATTTT. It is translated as CASSPQWTSADTQYF.

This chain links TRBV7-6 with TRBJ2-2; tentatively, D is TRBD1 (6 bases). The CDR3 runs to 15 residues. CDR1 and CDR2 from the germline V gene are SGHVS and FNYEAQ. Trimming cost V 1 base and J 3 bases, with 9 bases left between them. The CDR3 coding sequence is TGTGCCAGCAGCTTAGACAGGGCACACACCGGGGAGCTGTTTTTT. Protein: CASSLDRAHTGELFF.

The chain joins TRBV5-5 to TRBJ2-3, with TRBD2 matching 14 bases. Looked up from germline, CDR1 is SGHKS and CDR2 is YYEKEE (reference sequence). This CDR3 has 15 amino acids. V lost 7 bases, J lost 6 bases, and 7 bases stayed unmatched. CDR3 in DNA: TGTGCCAGCCTCGGGACTAGCGGGAGTGGGGATACGCAGTATTTT. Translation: CASLGTSGSGDTQYF.

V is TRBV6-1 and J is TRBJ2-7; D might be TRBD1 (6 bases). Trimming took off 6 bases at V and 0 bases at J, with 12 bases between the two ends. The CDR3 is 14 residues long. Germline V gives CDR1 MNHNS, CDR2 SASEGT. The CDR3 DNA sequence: TGTGCCAGCAGCAGGGGCCCGAGCTCCTACGAGCAGTACTTC. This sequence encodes CASSRGPSSYEQYF.

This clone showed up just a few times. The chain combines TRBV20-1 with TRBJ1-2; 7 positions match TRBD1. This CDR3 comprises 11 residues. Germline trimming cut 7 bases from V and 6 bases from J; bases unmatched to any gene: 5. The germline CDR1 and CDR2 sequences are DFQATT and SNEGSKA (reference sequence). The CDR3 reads CSVGQADGYTF. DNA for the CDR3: TGCAGTGTCGGACAGGCGGATGGCTACACCTTC.

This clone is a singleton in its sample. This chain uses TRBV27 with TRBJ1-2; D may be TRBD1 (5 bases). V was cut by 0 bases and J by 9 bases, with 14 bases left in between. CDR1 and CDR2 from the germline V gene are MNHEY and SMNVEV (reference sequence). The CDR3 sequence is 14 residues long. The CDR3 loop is CASSLSTSGLRYTF. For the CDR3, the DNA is TGTGCCAGCAGTTTATCGACCTCAGGGTTGCGCTACACCTTC.

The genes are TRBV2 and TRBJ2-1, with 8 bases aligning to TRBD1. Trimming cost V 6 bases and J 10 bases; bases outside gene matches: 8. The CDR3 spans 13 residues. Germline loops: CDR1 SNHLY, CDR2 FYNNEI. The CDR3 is CASRGPGGVEQFF. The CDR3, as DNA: TGTGCCAGCAGGGGACCAGGGGGCGTAGAGCAGTTCTTC.

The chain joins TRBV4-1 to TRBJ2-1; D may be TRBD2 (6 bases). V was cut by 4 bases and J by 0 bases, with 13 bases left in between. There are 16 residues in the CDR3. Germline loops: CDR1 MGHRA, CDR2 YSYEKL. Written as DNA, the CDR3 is TGCGCCAGCAGCCCTCTGTGGGGAGGCTCCTACAATGAGCAGTTCTTC. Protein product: CASSPLWGGSYNEQFF.

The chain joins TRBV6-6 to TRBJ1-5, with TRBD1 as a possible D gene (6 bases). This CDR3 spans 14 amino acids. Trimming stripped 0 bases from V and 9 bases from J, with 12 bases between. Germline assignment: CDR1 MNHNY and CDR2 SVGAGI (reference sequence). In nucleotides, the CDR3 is TGTGCCAGCAGTTACTCCGGGACACCCGGGCCCCAGCATTTT. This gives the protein CASSYSGTPGPQHF.

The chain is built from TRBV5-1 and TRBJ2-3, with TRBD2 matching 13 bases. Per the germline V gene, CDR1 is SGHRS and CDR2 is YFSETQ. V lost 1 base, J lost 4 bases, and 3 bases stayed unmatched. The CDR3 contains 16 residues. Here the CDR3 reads CASSLWTSGSPDTQYF. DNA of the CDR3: TGCGCCAGCAGCTTGTGGACTAGCGGGAGCCCAGATACGCAGTATTTT.

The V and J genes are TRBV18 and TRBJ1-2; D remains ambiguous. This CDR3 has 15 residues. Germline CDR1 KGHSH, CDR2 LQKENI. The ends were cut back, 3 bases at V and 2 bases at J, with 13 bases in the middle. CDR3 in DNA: TGTGCCAGCTCACCCAGAACAGAATCCAACTATGGCTACACCTTC. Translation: CASSPRTESNYGYTF.

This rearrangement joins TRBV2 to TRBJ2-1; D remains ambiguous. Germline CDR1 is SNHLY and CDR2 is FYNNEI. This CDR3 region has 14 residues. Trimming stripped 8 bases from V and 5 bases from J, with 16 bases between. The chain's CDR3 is CASLLVSANNEQFF. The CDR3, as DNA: TGTGCCAGCCTTCTAGTTTCTGCGAACAATGAGCAGTTCTTC.

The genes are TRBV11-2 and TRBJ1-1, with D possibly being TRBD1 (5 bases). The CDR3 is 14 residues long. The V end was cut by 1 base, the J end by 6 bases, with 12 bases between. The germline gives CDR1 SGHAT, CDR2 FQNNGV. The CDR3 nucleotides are TGTGCCAGCAGCTTAGGGGAATGGGGCTCTGAAGCTTTCTTT. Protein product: CASSLGEWGSEAFF.

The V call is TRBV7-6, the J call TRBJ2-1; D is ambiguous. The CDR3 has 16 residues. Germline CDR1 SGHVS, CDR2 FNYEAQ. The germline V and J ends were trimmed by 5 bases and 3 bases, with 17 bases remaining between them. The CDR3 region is CASSQALSEYYNEQFF. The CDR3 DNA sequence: TGTGCCAGCAGCCAAGCCCTCTCGGAGTACTACAATGAGCAGTTCTTC.

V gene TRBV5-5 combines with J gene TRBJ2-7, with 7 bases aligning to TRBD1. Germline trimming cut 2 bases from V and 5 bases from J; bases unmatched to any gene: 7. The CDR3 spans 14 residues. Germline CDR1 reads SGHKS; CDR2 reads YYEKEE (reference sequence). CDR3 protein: CASSFDRVGDEQYF. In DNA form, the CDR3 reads TGTGCCAGCAGCTTTGACAGGGTAGGGGACGAGCAGTACTTC.

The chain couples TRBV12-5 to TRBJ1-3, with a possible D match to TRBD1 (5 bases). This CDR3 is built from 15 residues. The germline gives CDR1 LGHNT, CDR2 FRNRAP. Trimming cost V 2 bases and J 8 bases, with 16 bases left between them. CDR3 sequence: CASGLTAGLGHTIYF. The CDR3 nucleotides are TGTGCTAGTGGTTTGACGGCAGGGTTAGGACACACCATATATTTT.

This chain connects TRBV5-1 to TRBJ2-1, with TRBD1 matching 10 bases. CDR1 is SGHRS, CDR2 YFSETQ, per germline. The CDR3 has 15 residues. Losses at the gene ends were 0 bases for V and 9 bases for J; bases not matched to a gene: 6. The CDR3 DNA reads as TGCGCCAGCAGCTTGGGACAGGGGGCGTCATCTGAGCAGTTCTTC. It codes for CASSLGQGASSEQFF.

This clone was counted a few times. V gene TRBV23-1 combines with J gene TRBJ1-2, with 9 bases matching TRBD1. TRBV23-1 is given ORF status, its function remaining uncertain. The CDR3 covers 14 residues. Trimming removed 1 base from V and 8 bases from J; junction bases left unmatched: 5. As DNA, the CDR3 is TGCGCCAGCAGTCAATTAACAGGGGGCGCCGGCTACACCTTC. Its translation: CASSQLTGGAGYTF.

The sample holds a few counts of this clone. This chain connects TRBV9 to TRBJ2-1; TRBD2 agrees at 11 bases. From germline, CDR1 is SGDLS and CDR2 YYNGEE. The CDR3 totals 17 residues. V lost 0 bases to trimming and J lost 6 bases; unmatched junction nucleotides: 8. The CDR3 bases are TGTGCCAGCAGCGTAGATATAGCGGGAGGGCCGGTCAATGAGCAGTTCTTC. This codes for CASSVDIAGGPVNEQFF. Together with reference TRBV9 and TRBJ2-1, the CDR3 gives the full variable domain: DSGVTQTPKHLITATGQRVTLRCSPRSGDLSVYWYQQSLDQGLQFLIQYYNGEERAKGNILERFSAQQFPDLHSELNLSSLELGDSALYFCASSVDIAGGPVNEQFFGPGTRLTVL.

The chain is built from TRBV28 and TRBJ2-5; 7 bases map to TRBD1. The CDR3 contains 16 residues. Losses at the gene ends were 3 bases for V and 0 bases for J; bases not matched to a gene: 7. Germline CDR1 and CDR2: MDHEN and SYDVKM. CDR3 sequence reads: CASSLRTGSYQETQYF. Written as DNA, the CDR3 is TGTGCCAGCAGTTTGAGGACAGGTTCGTACCAAGAGACCCAGTACTTC.

In nucleotides, the CDR3 is TGCGCCAGCAGCTTGACAGGGACCGGTGAAGCTTTCTTT. Its protein product is CASSLTGTGEAFF. V gene TRBV4-1 combines with J gene TRBJ1-1, with TRBD1 matching 7 bases. Unmatched junction bases numbered 7, after V lost 5 bases and J lost 7 bases. The germline CDR1 and CDR2 sequences are MGHRA and YSYEKL. The CDR3 loop spans 13 amino acids.